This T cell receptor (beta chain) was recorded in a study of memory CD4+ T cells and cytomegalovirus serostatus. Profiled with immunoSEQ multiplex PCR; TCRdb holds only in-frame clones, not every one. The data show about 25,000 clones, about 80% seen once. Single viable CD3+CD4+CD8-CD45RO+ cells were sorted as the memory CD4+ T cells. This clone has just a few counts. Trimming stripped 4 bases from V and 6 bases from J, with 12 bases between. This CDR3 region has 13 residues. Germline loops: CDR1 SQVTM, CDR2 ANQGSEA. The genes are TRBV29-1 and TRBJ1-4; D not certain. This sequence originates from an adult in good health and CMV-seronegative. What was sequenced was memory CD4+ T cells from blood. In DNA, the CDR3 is TGCAGCGTTGGGGCGGGCGCGGATGAAAAACTGTTTTTT. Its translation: CSVGAGADEKLFF.